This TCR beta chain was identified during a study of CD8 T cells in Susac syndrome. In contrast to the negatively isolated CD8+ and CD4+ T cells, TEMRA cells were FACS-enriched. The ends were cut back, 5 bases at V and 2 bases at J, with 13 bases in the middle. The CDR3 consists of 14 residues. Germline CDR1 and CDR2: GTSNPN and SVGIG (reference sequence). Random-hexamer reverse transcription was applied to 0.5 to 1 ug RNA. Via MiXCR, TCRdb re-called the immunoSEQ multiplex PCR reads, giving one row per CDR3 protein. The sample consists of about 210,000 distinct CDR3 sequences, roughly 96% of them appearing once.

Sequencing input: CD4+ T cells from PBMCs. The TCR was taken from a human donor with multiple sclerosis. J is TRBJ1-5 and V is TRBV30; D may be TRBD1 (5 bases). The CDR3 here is CAWRGQGGNQPQHF. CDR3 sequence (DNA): TGTGCCTGGCGAGGGCAGGGCGGCAATCAGCCCCAGCATTTT.